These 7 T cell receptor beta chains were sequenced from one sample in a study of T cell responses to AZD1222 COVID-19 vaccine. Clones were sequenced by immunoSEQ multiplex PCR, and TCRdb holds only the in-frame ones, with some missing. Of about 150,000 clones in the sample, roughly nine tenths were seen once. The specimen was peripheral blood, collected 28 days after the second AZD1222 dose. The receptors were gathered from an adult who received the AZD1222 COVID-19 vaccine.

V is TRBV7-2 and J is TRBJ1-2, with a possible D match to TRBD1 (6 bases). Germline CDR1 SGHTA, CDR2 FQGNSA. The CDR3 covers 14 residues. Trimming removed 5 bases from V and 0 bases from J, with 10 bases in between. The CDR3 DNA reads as TGTGCCAGCAGCCGGGGGGGGCCTAACTATGGCTACACCTTC. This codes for CASSRGGPNYGYTF.

The CDR3: CASTGISSYEQYF. The CDR3 DNA sequence: TGTGCCAGCACCGGGATCTCCTCCTACGAGCAGTACTTC. The rearrangement joins TRBV25-1 to TRBJ2-7, with D tentatively TRBD2 (5 bases). This CDR3 region has 13 residues. Germline V gives CDR1 MGHDK, CDR2 SYGVNS. V was clipped by 7 bases and J by 0 bases, with 10 bases between them.

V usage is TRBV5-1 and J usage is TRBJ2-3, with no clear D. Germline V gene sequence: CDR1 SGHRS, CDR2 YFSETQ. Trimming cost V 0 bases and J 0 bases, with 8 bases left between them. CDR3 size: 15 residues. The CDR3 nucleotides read TGCGCCAGCAGCTTGGAGGCCCCCAGCACAGATACGCAGTATTTT. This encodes CASSLEAPSTDTQYF.

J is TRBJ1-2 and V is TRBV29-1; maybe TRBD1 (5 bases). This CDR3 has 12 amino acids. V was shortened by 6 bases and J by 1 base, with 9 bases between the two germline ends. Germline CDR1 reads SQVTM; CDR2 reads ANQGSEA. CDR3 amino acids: CSVRDVNYGYTF. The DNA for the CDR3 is TGCAGCGTGAGGGACGTTAACTATGGCTACACCTTC. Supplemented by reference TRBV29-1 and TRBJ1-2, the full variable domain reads SAVISQKPSRDICQRGTSLTIQCQVDSQVTMMFWYRQQPGQSLTLIATANQGSEATYESGFVIDKFPISRPNLTFSTLTVSNMSPEDSSIYLCSVRDVNYGYTFGSGTRLTVV.

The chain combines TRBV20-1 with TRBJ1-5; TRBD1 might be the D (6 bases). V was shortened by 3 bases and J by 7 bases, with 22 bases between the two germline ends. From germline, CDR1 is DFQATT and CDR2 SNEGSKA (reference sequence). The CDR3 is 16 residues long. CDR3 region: CSASVRHLPGGQPQHF. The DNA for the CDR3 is TGCAGTGCTAGTGTTAGACACCTCCCCGGGGGCCAGCCCCAGCATTTT.

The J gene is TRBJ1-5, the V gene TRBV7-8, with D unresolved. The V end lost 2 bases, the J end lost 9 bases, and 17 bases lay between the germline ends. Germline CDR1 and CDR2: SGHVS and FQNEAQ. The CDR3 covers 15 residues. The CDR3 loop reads CASSLSDWGLGPQHF. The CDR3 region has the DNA TGTGCCAGCAGCTTAAGCGACTGGGGATTAGGGCCCCAGCATTTT.

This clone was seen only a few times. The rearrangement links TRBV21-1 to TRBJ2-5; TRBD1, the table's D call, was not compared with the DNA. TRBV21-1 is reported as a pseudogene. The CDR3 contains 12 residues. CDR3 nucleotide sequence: TGTGCCAGCAGCCCCCAGGGGGAGACCCAGTACTTC. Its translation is CASSPQGETQYF.